These 18 T cell receptor beta chains were all obtained from the same sample, sequenced in a study of CD8+ T cells in alopecia areata. It was cDNA, reverse transcribed from extracted RNA, that served as the sequencing template. Assay used: immunoSEQ multiplex PCR; TCRdb lists only in-frame clones, some missing. The table lists roughly 120,000 clones, 58% of them singletons. Treatment indicated: oral pan-JAK inhibitor, 5-10 mg twice daily. Source: CD8+ T cells sorted from blood, taken at week 4, from a patient treated with tofacitinib. These receptors were taken from a human donor with alopecia areata.

The chain employs TRBV6-5 and TRBJ2-2; 12 bases are shared with TRBD1. Per germline, CDR1 MNHEY and CDR2 SVGAGI. The V segment lost 4 bases and the J segment 5 bases; nucleotides outside the gene matches: 2. CDR3 size: 15 residues. The CDR3, as DNA: TGTGCCAGCAGTTGGGGACAGGGGGCGACCGGGGAGCTGTTTTTT. The encoded protein is CASSWGQGATGELFF.

CDR3 in amino acids: CASRRGLTASNEKLFF. The CDR3 DNA is TGTGCCAGCCGACGGGGGCTGACGGCCTCTAATGAAAAACTGTTTTTT. The chain employs TRBV27 and TRBJ1-4; tentatively, D is TRBD1 (6 bases). Germline CDR1 and CDR2: MNHEY and SMNVEV (reference sequence). The CDR3 length is 16 residues. V lost 8 bases and J 3 bases, leaving 19 bases between the germline ends.

This chain joins TRBV25-1 and TRBJ1-5; D perhaps matches TRBD1 (5 bases). Germline values: CDR1 MGHDK, CDR2 SYGVNS. The CDR3 loop spans 15 amino acids. The germline V and J ends were trimmed by 7 bases and 5 bases, with 18 bases remaining between them. The CDR3 DNA is TGTGCCAGCAAAGACTTAGGACAACCATATCAGCCCCAGCATTTT. Translated: CASKDLGQPYQPQHF. The entire variable domain, with the rest obtained from reference TRBV25-1 and TRBJ1-5, is as follows: EADIYQTPRYLVIGTGKKITLECSQTMGHDKMYWYQQDPGMELHLIHYSYGVNSTEKGDLSSESTVSRIRTEHFPLTLESARPSHTSQYLCASKDLGQPYQPQHFGDGTRLSIL.

In this sample, this clone turned up a few times. The chain uses TRBV29-1 and TRBJ2-3; 11 nucleotides match TRBD2. Germline-derived CDR1 and CDR2 are SQVTM and ANQGSEA. This CDR3 has 13 residues. The CDR3 loop reads CRGSGGAGDTQYF. The CDR3 region has the DNA TGCAGGGGTAGCGGGGGGGCTGGAGATACGCAGTATTTT.

V usage is TRBV11-3 and J usage is TRBJ2-5; D is uncertain. Trimming left V 2 bases short and J 4 bases short, with 8 bases between. This CDR3 comprises 13 residues. The germline CDR1 and CDR2 sequences are SGHNT and YENEEA. The CDR3 DNA reads TGTGCCAGCAGCTTACGTGCCGGAGAGACCCAGTACTTC. Its translation: CASSLRAGETQYF.

This chain connects TRBV4-3 to TRBJ2-1; TRBD1 aligns across 8 bases. Germline CDR1 LGHNA, CDR2 YSLEER. The CDR3 runs 13 residues. J lost 8 bases, V lost 6 bases, and 6 bases had no gene match. The DNA of the CDR3 is TGCGCCAGCAGGAGGACAGGGAGCGATGAGCAGTTCTTC. Translation: CASRRTGSDEQFF.

The chain carries TRBV6-4 and TRBJ2-3; 12 nucleotides line up with TRBD1. Germline CDR1 reads MRHNA; CDR2 reads SNTAGT. J was trimmed by 4 bases and V by 6 bases; bases with no gene match: 2. CDR3 length: 14 amino acids. CDR3 DNA sequence: TGTGCCAGCAGCGGGACAGGGGGCGCAGATACGCAGTATTTT. Its protein is CASSGTGGADTQYF.

This sequence joins TRBV13 and TRBJ2-1; D is perhaps TRBD1 (7 bases). The CDR3 consists of 15 residues. Germline V gene sequence: CDR1 PRHDT, CDR2 FYEKMQ (reference sequence). V lost 1 base and J lost 5, with 12 bases in between. The CDR3 nucleotides are TGTGCCAGCAGCTTAGAGCCCAGGGGGGACAATGAGCAGTTCTTC. As protein: CASSLEPRGDNEQFF.

The chain carries TRBV5-1 and TRBJ1-1; D ambiguous. The CDR3 consists of 13 residues. The V gene lost 5 bases and the J gene lost 1 base, with 9 bases spanning the gap. Germline-derived CDR1 and CDR2 are SGHRS and YFSETQ. The CDR3 DNA reads TGCGCCAGCAGAGTTGAGGGGAACACTGAAGCTTTCTTT. The encoded protein is CASRVEGNTEAFF.

V gene TRBV30 combines with J gene TRBJ2-1, with a weak D call TRBD2 (6 bases). CDR1 and CDR2 from the germline V gene are GTSNPN and SVGIG (reference sequence). The ends were cut back, 3 bases at V and 5 bases at J, with 8 bases in the middle. The CDR3 has 12 amino acids. For the CDR3, the DNA is TGTGCCTGGAGCGGGGGTAACAATGAGCAGTTCTTC. This codes for CAWSGGNNEQFF.

This clone occurred a few times. V and J are TRBV5-1 and TRBJ2-5; D is perhaps TRBD2 (6 bases). The CDR3 is 18 amino acids. Germline V gene data show CDR1 as SGHRS and CDR2 as YFSETQ. Trimming pared 0 bases from V and 2 bases from J, leaving 20 bases between. This CDR3 is CASSLEVGLTLGQETQYF. CDR3 coding DNA: TGCGCCAGCAGCTTGGAGGTGGGACTGACCCTCGGACAAGAGACCCAGTACTTC.

The chain employs TRBV7-9 and TRBJ1-6; D not certain. The germline V and J ends were trimmed by 5 bases and 7 bases, with 24 bases remaining between them. The CDR3 spans 18 residues. Germline V gene lookup returns CDR1 SEHNR and CDR2 FQNEAQ (reference sequence). CDR3 bases: TGTGCCAGCAGCCCATTTCCTCCACGAAGGCGGGAGAATTCACCCCTCCACTTT. Translated: CASSPFPPRRRENSPLHF.

V and J are TRBV5-1 and TRBJ2-1; D call uncertain. CDR3 size: 17 residues. Germline-derived CDR1 and CDR2 are SGHRS and YFSETQ. V dropped 4 bases and J dropped 5 bases, with 22 bases sitting between them. CDR3 protein: CASSLAPRGSSHNEQFF. The CDR3 nucleotides are TGCGCCAGCAGCCTGGCCCCGCGAGGCTCATCCCACAATGAGCAGTTCTTC.

CDR3 bases: TGTGCCAGCAGCTTAAATGTCAATGACTACGAGCAGTACTTC. This sequence encodes CASSLNVNDYEQYF. The chain combines TRBV7-3 with TRBJ2-7; D is undetermined. Trimming cost V 1 base and J 3 bases, with 10 bases left between them. The CDR3 is made up of 14 amino acids. Germline-derived CDR1 and CDR2 are SGHTA and FQGTGA.

The V and J genes are TRBV7-9 and TRBJ1-1; tentative D call: TRBD1 (6 bases). The CDR3 sequence is 14 residues long. V dropped 5 bases and J dropped 6 bases, with 16 bases sitting between them. Looked up from germline, CDR1 is SEHNR and CDR2 is FQNEAQ (reference sequence). The CDR3 loop reads CASSPLGGDPEAFF. CDR3 nucleotide sequence: TGTGCCAGCAGCCCCCTGGGGGGCGACCCTGAAGCTTTCTTT.

This chain uses TRBV30 with TRBJ1-3; D ambiguous. Germline assignment: CDR1 GTSNPN and CDR2 SVGIG (reference sequence). The CDR3 is made up of 16 amino acids. The V end lost 0 bases, the J end lost 0 bases, and 12 bases lay between the germline ends. CDR3 in DNA: TGTGCCTGGAGTGTAAGTCTCCCCCCCTCTGGAAACACCATATATTTT. It is translated as CAWSVSLPPSGNTIYF.

The CDR3 is CASNPDETQYF. CDR3 coding DNA: TGTGCCAGCAACCCAGACGAGACCCAGTACTTC. The chain carries TRBV2 and TRBJ2-5; D remains ambiguous. This CDR3 has 11 amino acids. Germline lookup yields CDR1 SNHLY and CDR2 FYNNEI. V was shortened by 7 bases and J by 5 bases, with 8 bases between the two germline ends.

The CDR3: CASSVGQGASPLHF. The CDR3 bases are TGTGCCAGCAGTGTGGGACAGGGGGCTTCACCCCTCCACTTT. This chain joins TRBV5-6 and TRBJ1-6; 12 bases agree with TRBD1. CDR3 length: 14 amino acids. V trimming: 5 bases; J trimming: 9 bases; junction bases outside the gene matches: 3. The V gene's germline CDR1 is SGHDT and CDR2 YYEEEE. Drawing the rest from reference TRBV5-6 and TRBJ1-6, the complete variable domain is DAGVTQSPTHLIKTRGQQVTLRCSPKSGHDTVSWYQQALGQGPQFIFQYYEEEERQRGNFPDRFSGHQFPNYSSELNVNALLLGDSALYLCASSVGQGASPLHFGNGTRLTVT.